The 20 T cell receptor beta chains below were found in one sample sequenced in a study of shared clonotypes between healthy human individuals. The method was immunoSEQ multiplex PCR; TCRdb's version includes in-frame clones alone and lacks a portion of them. In the table there are about 1.5 million clones, roughly 96% of which are singletons. Specimen: naive CD4+ T cells sorted from blood. Documented subset: CD45RA+ positively selected. These receptors were taken from a man aged 25 to 45 in good health.

The V call is TRBV30, the J call TRBJ2-1; D is uncertain. The CDR3 spans 13 residues. CDR1 and CDR2 (germline): GTSNPN, SVGIG (reference sequence). Trimming pared 2 bases from V and 0 bases from J, leaving 5 bases between. The CDR3 loop reads CAWSRRSYNEQFF. The CDR3 DNA sequence: TGTGCCTGGAGTAGGCGCTCCTACAATGAGCAGTTCTTC.

The V and J genes are TRBV15 and TRBJ2-3, with 8 bases aligning to TRBD2. CDR1 is LNHNV, CDR2 YYDKDF, per germline (reference sequence). With V trimmed by 0 bases and J by 1 base, 9 bases remained unmatched. CDR3 length: 18 amino acids. The CDR3 DNA reads TGTGCCACCAGCAGAGATAGGCTAGCGGGTTTCCGCACAGATACGCAGTATTTT. It specifies CATSRDRLAGFRTDTQYF.

V gene TRBV7-2 combines with J gene TRBJ1-3; D remains unclear. CDR1 is SGHTA, CDR2 FQGNSA, per germline. This CDR3 comprises 14 residues. Trimming removed 5 bases at V and 3 bases at J, with 11 bases between. CDR3 DNA: TGTGCCAGCAGCCCCCCTTCATATGGAAACACCATATATTTT. Translation: CASSPPSYGNTIYF.

This chain connects TRBV5-4 to TRBJ1-1; D remains ambiguous. The V gene's germline CDR1 is SGHNT and CDR2 YYREEE (reference sequence). Trimming cost V 4 bases and J 6 bases, with 13 bases left between them. CDR3 length equals 13 residues. The CDR3 reads CASSRHMAPEAFF. CDR3 nucleotide sequence: TGTGCCAGCAGCCGACATATGGCCCCTGAAGCTTTCTTT. Full variable domain (remainder filled in from reference TRBV5-4 and TRBJ1-1): ETGVTQSPTHLIKTRGQQVTLRCSSQSGHNTVSWYQQALGQGPQFIFQYYREEENGRGNFPPRFSGLQFPNYSSELNVNALELDDSALYLCASSRHMAPEAFFGQGTRLTVV.

V is TRBV7-9 and J is TRBJ2-7; possibly TRBD1 or TRBD2 for D (5 bases each). Deletions cut 3 bases from V and 7 bases from J, with 19 bases between. CDR1 and CDR2 (germline): SEHNR, FQNEAQ (reference sequence). The CDR3 sequence is 15 residues long. The CDR3: CASSLLRDGILEQYF. The CDR3 nucleotides are TGTGCCAGCAGCTTGCTTCGGGACGGAATTTTGGAGCAGTACTTC.

The chain employs TRBV12-5 and TRBJ2-3, with D perhaps matching TRBD2 (5 bases). This CDR3 has 16 amino acids. Germline V gives CDR1 LGHNT, CDR2 FRNRAP. V lost 2 bases, J lost 0 bases, and 12 bases lay in between. CDR3: CASGLMVGVSTDTQYF. The CDR3, as DNA: TGTGCTAGTGGTTTGATGGTGGGAGTAAGCACAGATACGCAGTATTTT.

CDR3 in DNA: TGTGCCAGCAGCTTGGCAGGGGGAGGAGATGGTGAAGCTTTCTTT. It is translated as CASSLAGGGDGEAFF. The chain carries TRBV7-9 and TRBJ1-1; 7 nucleotides line up with TRBD1. The germline V gene has CDR1 SEHNR and CDR2 FQNEAQ (reference sequence). V lost 3 bases, J lost 7 bases, and 11 bases stayed unmatched. This CDR3 comprises 15 residues.

V and J are TRBV19 and TRBJ1-4; D remains ambiguous. Trimming removed 6 bases from V and 0 bases from J, with 14 bases in between. In germline, CDR1 is LNHDA, CDR2 SQIVND (reference sequence). There are 16 residues in the CDR3. In DNA, the CDR3 is TGTGCCAGTAGGTTAAGGGCCCCCGCAACTAATGAAAAACTGTTTTTT. The encoded protein is CASRLRAPATNEKLFF. Filled out from reference TRBV19 and TRBJ1-4, the complete variable domain reads DGGITQSPKYLFRKEGQNVTLSCEQNLNHDAMYWYRQDPGQGLRLIYYSQIVNDFQKGDIAEGYSVSREKKESFPLTVTSAQKNPTAFYLCASRLRAPATNEKLFFGSGTQLSVL.

V usage is TRBV19 and J usage is TRBJ1-1; the D gene is possibly TRBD1 (5 bases). The CDR3 totals 15 residues. The V end was cut by 7 bases, the J end by 1 base, with 16 bases between. CDR1 and CDR2 from the germline V gene are LNHDA and SQIVND (reference sequence). In DNA, the CDR3 is TGTGCCAGTACCCTGCCCGGGGGAAAGAACACTGAAGCTTTCTTT. As protein: CASTLPGGKNTEAFF.

V is TRBV28 and J is TRBJ2-7; D may be TRBD2 (5 bases). This CDR3 is built from 14 residues. V gave up 5 bases and J gave up 5 bases, with 16 bases separating them. The germline gives CDR1 MDHEN, CDR2 SYDVKM. The CDR3 DNA is TGTGCCAGCAGTCCCAGGACTGTTCGCAACGAGCAGTACTTC. Protein product: CASSPRTVRNEQYF.

The CDR3 sequence is CASSQQDWSNEQFF. CDR3 nucleotide sequence: TGTGCCAGCAGCCAGCAGGACTGGAGCAATGAGCAGTTCTTC. The chain recombines TRBV14 with TRBJ2-1, with a possible D match to TRBD2 (5 bases). The length of the CDR3 is 14 residues. CDR1 SGHDN and CDR2 FVKESK come from the germline V gene. With 3 bases removed from V and 6 bases from J, the gap between germline ends came to 12 bases.

Notes on this clone: In the same sample, other DNA sequences code for this CDR3. The chain links TRBV5-1 to TRBJ2-1; 8 nucleotides match TRBD2. CDR1 is SGHRS and CDR2 is YFSETQ in the germline V gene. The junction had 0 bases not matched to a gene; V was cut back by 2 bases and J by 2 bases. CDR3 length: 14 residues. The CDR3 coding sequence is TGCGCCAGCAGCTTAGCGGGAGCCTACAATGAGCAGTTCTTC. This codes for CASSLAGAYNEQFF.

This chain links TRBV5-1 with TRBJ1-2, with 8 positions matching TRBD1. This CDR3 is 13 amino acids long. Germline CDR1 reads SGHRS; CDR2 reads YFSETQ. The V and J ends lost 3 bases and 8 bases, in that order; junction bases with no gene match: 6. In nucleotides, the CDR3 is TGCGCCAGCAGCTCGACAGGGGTAGTAGGCTACACCTTC. Translated: CASSSTGVVGYTF.

The chain combines TRBV2 with TRBJ2-3; D not certain. The CDR3 has 14 amino acids. CDR1 and CDR2 from the germline V gene are SNHLY and FYNNEI. V was shortened by 7 bases and J by 0 bases, with 11 bases between the two germline ends. CDR3 amino acids: CASIWTVSTDTQYF. The CDR3 DNA reads TGTGCCAGCATTTGGACCGTAAGCACAGATACGCAGTATTTT.

The genes are TRBV29-1 and TRBJ2-3; no reliable D call. The CDR3 loop spans 10 amino acids. The V and J ends lost 7 bases and 8 bases respectively, with 10 bases between them. The germline V gene encodes CDR1 SQVTM and CDR2 ANQGSEA. CDR3 in amino acids: CSAWTGTQYF. The CDR3 nucleotides are TGCAGCGCCTGGACCGGTACGCAGTATTTT.

Concerning this clone itself: Other DNA variants within this sample encode the same CDR3. The rearrangement links TRBV5-1 to TRBJ1-1; no clear D gene. Trimming cost V 2 bases and J 4 bases, with 9 bases left between them. This CDR3 has 13 amino acids. The germline V gene encodes CDR1 SGHRS and CDR2 YFSETQ. The CDR3 loop is CASSLAGSTEAFF. DNA for the CDR3: TGCGCCAGCAGCTTAGCGGGGAGCACTGAAGCTTTCTTT.

This clone was picked up one time. The V and J genes are TRBV4-1 and TRBJ2-7, with 9 nucleotides matching TRBD1. Trimming cost V 2 bases and J 3 bases; bases outside gene matches: 5. CDR3 length: 15 amino acids. Germline CDR1 is MGHRA and CDR2 is YSYEKL. The CDR3 protein is CASSQRTGDFYEQYF. CDR3 coding DNA: TGCGCCAGCAGCCAAAGGACAGGGGACTTCTACGAGCAGTACTTC.

V usage is TRBV7-3 and J usage is TRBJ1-3; D is unresolved. This CDR3 spans 13 amino acids. V gave up 5 bases and J gave up 7 bases, with 12 bases separating them. Germline-derived CDR1 and CDR2 are SGHTA and FQGTGA. The CDR3 DNA reads as TGTGCCAGCAGCCTCCCCCCGGGGAACACCATATATTTT. This codes for CASSLPPGNTIYF. Based on the CDR3 plus reference TRBV7-3 and TRBJ1-3, the full variable domain is GAGVSQTPSNKVTEKGKYVELRCDPISGHTALYWYRQSLGQGPEFLIYFQGTGAADDSGLPNDRFFAVRPEGSVSTLKIQRTERGDSAVYLCASSLPPGNTIYFGEGSWLTVV.

The rearrangement uses TRBV11-1 and TRBJ2-4; D gene ambiguous. Looked up from germline, CDR1 is SGHAT and CDR2 is FQDESV (reference sequence). The germline V and J ends were trimmed by 0 bases and 3 bases, with 6 bases remaining between them. CDR3 length: 14 residues. The CDR3 DNA reads TGTGCCAGCAGCTTAGCCCGGGTCAAAAACATTCAGTACTTC. Translating gives CASSLARVKNIQYF.

This clone is a singleton in its sample. The rearrangement uses TRBV19 and TRBJ2-7; 9 bases are shared with TRBD1. Germline V lookup: CDR1 LNHDA, CDR2 SQIVND (reference sequence). The CDR3 is 18 amino acids. V was pared by 6 bases and J by 2 bases, with 17 bases of the junction left unmatched. Here the CDR3 reads CASSSQTGGRLGTYEQYF. The DNA for the CDR3 is TGTGCCAGTAGCTCCCAGACAGGGGGACGACTGGGGACCTACGAGCAGTACTTC.